This TCR beta chain was documented in a study of cytomegalovirus exposure and HLA in healthy donors. This CDR3 has 13 residues. With V trimmed by 4 bases and J by 8 bases, 5 bases remained unmatched. Germline lookup yields CDR1 LGHNA and CDR2 YNFKEQ. With respect to this clone: Its matching antigen is unknown.

The PCR contained 60 Vbeta and 13 Jbeta primers. Generated by immunoSEQ multiplex PCR, the TCRdb table keeps only in-frame clones and is missing some. Of about 84,000 clones detected, approximately 78% appear once; the ten largest clones hold nearly 2.5%. Findings of the study overall: The analysis excluded some indistinguishable V segments, including TRBV6-2 and TRBV6-3. Compared with the roughly 670-donor mean, an Asian-associated ancestry cluster reportedly had fewer N-insertions, according to a later analysis.

Material: PBMCs. The J gene is TRBJ1-2, the V gene TRBV4-2; 9 bases agree with TRBD1. This receptor was taken from a male donor in good health and CMV-seropositive. The CDR3 region is CASSRTGELGYTF. In DNA form, the CDR3 reads TGTGCCAGCAGCCGGACAGGGGAGTTAGGCTACACCTTC.